The next 31 T cell receptor beta chains were all read from a single sample in a study of blood T cell repertoires in COVID-19. The data were produced by immunoSEQ multiplex PCR, yet TCRdb's version contains in-frame clones alone and is incomplete. Among roughly 60,000 clones listed, around 90% were seen once. The sample was peripheral blood. Source of these receptors: an elderly woman with active COVID-19.

This clone was seen only once. The rearrangement uses TRBV28 and TRBJ1-5, with 7 nucleotides matching TRBD1. V was clipped by 5 bases and J by 9 bases; unmatched bases: 10. The CDR3 has 14 residues. The germline V gene has CDR1 MDHEN and CDR2 SYDVKM. CDR3 sequence (DNA): TGTGCCAGCAGTACCGGGACAGCCTGGGGGCCCCAGCATTTT. The encoded protein is CASSTGTAWGPQHF.

This clone was detected only a few times. The chain recombines TRBV5-5 with TRBJ2-1, with TRBD1 matching over 7 bases. Trimming took 5 bases from V and 10 from J; bases not matched to a gene: 6. The germline CDR1 and CDR2 sequences are SGHKS and YYEKEE (reference sequence). This CDR3 comprises 12 residues. CDR3 sequence reads: CASSFTGEEQFF. The CDR3, as DNA: TGTGCCAGCAGTTTCACAGGGGAGGAGCAGTTCTTC. Looking up the rest from reference TRBV5-5 and TRBJ2-1 gives the full variable domain: DAGVTQSPTHLIKTRGQQVTLRCSPISGHKSVSWYQQVLGQGPQFIFQYYEKEERGRGNFPDRFSARQFPNYSSELNVNALLLGDSALYLCASSFTGEEQFFGPGTRLTVL.

The chain is built from TRBV5-1 and TRBJ2-5, with D possibly TRBD2 on 6 matching bases. Germline V lookup: CDR1 SGHRS, CDR2 YFSETQ. This CDR3 has 15 amino acids. V was pared by 2 bases and J by 5 bases, with 16 bases between. Here the CDR3 DNA reads TGCGCCAGCAGCTTAGGGTCGGGGGAGGATGAGACCCAGTACTTC. This translates into CASSLGSGEDETQYF.

The V gene is TRBV28, the J gene TRBJ2-5; TRBD2 aligns across 9 bases. The CDR3 is made up of 17 amino acids. Germline CDR1 and CDR2: MDHEN and SYDVKM. The V segment lost 3 bases and the J segment 5 bases; nucleotides outside the gene matches: 13. The CDR3 here is CASSFGGSGSGRETQYF. The CDR3 nucleotides read TGTGCCAGCAGTTTTGGAGGTAGCGGGAGTGGTAGGGAGACCCAGTACTTC.

The CDR3 nucleotides are TGTGCCTGGAGTGTATTTACGGCAGGCAGCTCCTATAGCAATCAGCCCCAGCATTTT. It yields the protein CAWSVFTAGSSYSNQPQHF. The chain recombines TRBV30 with TRBJ1-5; unclear D gene. V was clipped by 0 bases and J by 0 bases, with 21 bases between them. CDR1 is GTSNPN, CDR2 SVGIG, per germline (reference sequence). This CDR3 contains 19 residues.

The table lists this clone with a few counts. The V call is TRBV2, the J call TRBJ1-3; the match to TRBD1 covers 8 bases. The length of the CDR3 is 15 residues. J gave up 5 bases and V 4 bases, and 7 bases lay outside the gene matches. Germline values: CDR1 SNHLY, CDR2 FYNNEI. The CDR3 sequence is CASSAGQGRRNTIYF. The CDR3 DNA sequence: TGTGCCAGCAGTGCCGGACAGGGTCGGAGAAACACCATATATTTT.

The CDR3 coding sequence is TGTGCCAGCAGAGCAAAGCCCGGGAATGAGCAGTTCTTC. It specifies CASRAKPGNEQFF. The chain combines TRBV2 with TRBJ2-1; no clear D gene. The germline gives CDR1 SNHLY, CDR2 FYNNEI. CDR3 length: 13 residues. V was trimmed by 6 bases and J by 7 bases, leaving 13 bases between them.

To note about this clone: The junction departs from germline at one end; a sequencing error may be responsible. The chain links TRBV4-1 to TRBJ2-7, with D tentatively TRBD2 (5 bases). Germline V CDR1 and CDR2: MGHRA, YSYEKL. The CDR3 is 15 amino acids. The DNA of the CDR3 is TGCGCCAGCAGACAAGAATCCGGGAACGACTACGAGCAGTACTTC. It translates to CASRQESGNDYEQYF.

This chain uses TRBV5-1 with TRBJ2-3; the D gene is possibly TRBD2 (7 bases). Trimming removed 0 bases at V and 0 bases at J, with 11 bases between. Germline values: CDR1 SGHRS, CDR2 YFSETQ. CDR3 length: 16 amino acids. The CDR3 coding sequence is TGCGCCAGCAGCTTGGTGGGGGGGCCGAGCACAGATACGCAGTATTTT. It translates to CASSLVGGPSTDTQYF.

V gene TRBV3-1 (or the pseudogene TRBV3-2) combines with J gene TRBJ2-7; 7 nucleotides align to TRBD2. This CDR3 contains 14 residues. Germline V gene lookup returns CDR1 LGHDT and CDR2 YNNKEL (reference sequence). The V and J ends lost 0 bases and 3 bases, in that order; junction bases with no gene match: 2. The CDR3 region is CASSQDGGGYEQYF. The CDR3 DNA is TGTGCCAGCAGCCAAGACGGCGGGGGCTACGAGCAGTACTTC.

The chain joins TRBV19 to TRBJ2-3; D is unclear. There are 13 residues in the CDR3. Trimming pared 1 base from V and 4 bases from J, leaving 6 bases between. Germline CDR1 and CDR2: LNHDA and SQIVND (reference sequence). CDR3 coding DNA: TGTGCCAGTAGTATAGGTGTCGCAGATACGCAGTATTTT. It encodes CASSIGVADTQYF.

This chain connects TRBV11-3 to TRBJ2-2, with TRBD2 as a possible D gene (6 bases). CDR1 and CDR2 from the germline V gene are SGHNT and YENEEA. The CDR3 length is 15 residues. Trimming shortened V by 1 base and J by 2 bases, and 8 bases separated the two germline ends. In nucleotides, the CDR3 is TGTGCCAGCAGCTTAGGCGGGGCCAACACCGGGGAGCTGTTTTTT. This gives the protein CASSLGGANTGELFF.

V usage is TRBV28 and J usage is TRBJ2-1; 8 bases are a match to TRBD1. There are 14 residues in the CDR3. Germline CDR1 and CDR2: MDHEN and SYDVKM. The V gene end was trimmed by 5 bases and the J gene end by 3 bases; junction bases not matched to a gene: 3. CDR3 amino acids: CASSRQGNYNEQFF. The CDR3 coding sequence is TGTGCCAGCAGTCGACAGGGGAACTACAATGAGCAGTTCTTC.

The rearrangement links TRBV27 to TRBJ2-1, with D possibly TRBD2 on 5 matching bases. The CDR3 runs 15 residues. Trimming removed 4 bases at V and 2 bases at J, with 12 bases between. The V gene's germline CDR1 is MNHEY and CDR2 SMNVEV (reference sequence). The CDR3 bases are TGTGCCAGCAGTTCCTTCGGGGTCACCTACAATGAGCAGTTCTTC. Translating it yields CASSSFGVTYNEQFF.

The CDR3 loop reads CASSLPSTDTQYF. CDR3 in DNA: TGTGCCAGCTCACTCCCTAGCACAGATACGCAGTATTTT. The chain has TRBV18 and TRBJ2-3; D uncertain. The V gene lost 4 bases and the J gene lost 0 bases, with 5 bases spanning the gap. The CDR3 length is 13 residues. Looked up from germline, CDR1 is KGHSH and CDR2 is LQKENI.

This chain uses TRBV5-1 with TRBJ1-1; D call uncertain. The CDR3 is 14 residues long. CDR1 is SGHRS, CDR2 YFSETQ, per germline. V shed 4 bases and J shed 1 base, with 11 bases lying between them. The CDR3 bases are TGCGCCAGCAGCCCCCAGCCGGGGAACACTGAAGCTTTCTTT. Protein product: CASSPQPGNTEAFF. The complete variable domain, with remaining parts taken from reference TRBV5-1 and TRBJ1-1, reads KAGVTQTPRYLIKTRGQQVTLSCSPISGHRSVSWYQQTPGQGLQFLFEYFSETQRNKGNFPGRFSGRQFSNSRSEMNVSTLELGDSALYLCASSPQPGNTEAFFGQGTRLTVV.

The chain recombines TRBV6-5 with TRBJ1-1, with D unresolved. V dropped 11 bases and J dropped 4 bases, with 14 bases sitting between them. The CDR3 consists of 12 residues. The germline gives CDR1 MNHEY, CDR2 SVGAGI. CDR3 coding DNA: TGTGCCGTAATAGGAGAGGGCACTGAAGCTTTCTTT. This gives the protein CAVIGEGTEAFF.

This chain's CDR3 is CASSMHRELAKNIQYF. In DNA form, the CDR3 reads TGTGCCAGTAGTATGCACAGGGAATTAGCCAAAAACATTCAGTACTTC. The J gene is TRBJ2-4, the V gene TRBV19; D is possibly TRBD1 (6 bases). The CDR3 spans 16 residues. CDR1 and CDR2 from the germline V gene are LNHDA and SQIVND (reference sequence). V was cut by 3 bases and J by 0 bases, with 12 bases left in between.

This chain joins TRBV6-1 and TRBJ1-1; 8 bases line up with TRBD1. Germline CDR1 MNHNS, CDR2 SASEGT. Trimming removed 2 bases from V and 8 bases from J; junction bases left unmatched: 7. The CDR3 covers 14 residues. In nucleotides, the CDR3 is TGTGCCAGCAGTGAAATAGGACCAGGGGGCGAAGCTTTCTTT. Translated: CASSEIGPGGEAFF.

The chain uses TRBV7-9 and TRBJ2-5, with a tentative D call TRBD2 (6 bases). Per germline, CDR1 SEHNR and CDR2 FQNEAQ (reference sequence). The CDR3 is made up of 14 amino acids. V was cut by 4 bases and J by 1 base, with 10 bases left in between. CDR3 nucleotides: TGTGCCAGCAGCTCCACGACTAGCCAAGAGACCCAGTACTTC. The encoded protein is CASSSTTSQETQYF. The full variable domain, in which reference TRBV7-9 and TRBJ2-5 provide the parts outside the CDR3, is DTGVSQNPRHKITKRGQNVTFRCDPISEHNRLYWYRQTLGQGPEFLTYFQNEAQLEKSRLLSDRFSAERPKGSFSTLEIQRTEQGDSAMYLCASSSTTSQETQYFGPGTRLLVL.

The rearrangement uses TRBV27 and TRBJ1-2, with 12 bases aligning to TRBD1. The V gene's germline CDR1 is MNHEY and CDR2 SMNVEV (reference sequence). This CDR3 is 20 amino acids long. After removal of 2 bases from V and 3 bases from J, the junction contained 16 bases not matched to a gene. CDR3 loop: CASSLPPGQGAQGNYYGYTF. In DNA form, the CDR3 reads TGTGCCAGCAGTTTACCCCCGGGACAGGGGGCGCAGGGAAACTACTATGGCTACACCTTC.

The chain uses TRBV9 and TRBJ2-7; perhaps TRBD1 as D (5 bases). This CDR3 has 16 amino acids. The germline V gene encodes CDR1 SGDLS and CDR2 YYNGEE. V dropped 0 bases and J dropped 0 bases, with 13 bases sitting between them. Here the CDR3 reads CASSVGGRVASYEQYF. Written as DNA, the CDR3 is TGTGCCAGCAGCGTAGGGGGCAGGGTCGCCTCCTACGAGCAGTACTTC.

The chain is built from TRBV25-1 and TRBJ2-2; TRBD2 is a possible D gene (6 bases). The V gene lost 7 bases and the J gene lost 4 bases, with 10 bases spanning the gap. The CDR3 contains 13 residues. Germline CDR1 and CDR2: MGHDK and SYGVNS. In DNA, the CDR3 is TGTGCCAGCAAGGTCGGGGGCACCGGGGAGCTGTTTTTT. Protein product: CASKVGGTGELFF.

The chain has TRBV13 and TRBJ2-7, with 10 bases aligning to TRBD2. V shed 5 bases, J shed 5 bases, and the junction held 6 bases outside the gene matches. CDR1 and CDR2 (germline): PRHDT, FYEKMQ (reference sequence). This CDR3 contains 14 residues. The CDR3 DNA sequence: TGTGCCAGCAGCGTAGACACTAGCGGGAACGAGCAGTACTTC. Residues: CASSVDTSGNEQYF.

This chain joins TRBV7-9 and TRBJ2-7; tentative D call: TRBD2 (6 bases). Germline loops: CDR1 SEHNR, CDR2 FQNEAQ (reference sequence). CDR3 length: 12 amino acids. V was pared by 3 bases and J by 6 bases, with 9 bases between. CDR3 bases: TGTGCCAGCAGCTTGCAGGAGGGCGAGCAGTACGTC. This sequence encodes CASSLQEGEQYV.

The chain combines TRBV5-1 with TRBJ2-5, with 10 bases lining up with TRBD2. Germline CDR1 is SGHRS and CDR2 is YFSETQ. The CDR3 loop spans 16 amino acids. V lost 4 bases to trimming and J lost 0 bases; unmatched junction nucleotides: 6. CDR3 in DNA: TGCGCCAGCAGCCCCGGACTAGCGGAGCACCAAGAGACCCAGTACTTC. The encoded protein is CASSPGLAEHQETQYF. Drawing the rest from reference TRBV5-1 and TRBJ2-5, the complete variable domain is KAGVTQTPRYLIKTRGQQVTLSCSPISGHRSVSWYQQTPGQGLQFLFEYFSETQRNKGNFPGRFSGRQFSNSRSEMNVSTLELGDSALYLCASSPGLAEHQETQYFGPGTRLLVL.

V usage is TRBV3-1 (or the pseudogene TRBV3-2) and J usage is TRBJ1-3; no firm D call. V was clipped by 2 bases and J by 4 bases, with 3 bases between them. The CDR3 consists of 12 residues. CDR1 and CDR2 from the germline V gene are LGHDT and YNNKEL (reference sequence). CDR3 sequence: CASSQQGNTIYF. In DNA, the CDR3 is TGTGCCAGCAGCCAACAGGGAAACACCATATATTTT.

The genes are TRBV10-1 and TRBJ2-2; 12 positions agree with TRBD2. There are 16 residues in the CDR3. Germline V CDR1 and CDR2: WNHNN, SYGVQD (reference sequence). V shed 2 bases, J shed 5 bases, and the junction held 3 bases outside the gene matches. CDR3 protein: CASSEGLAGKTGELFF. The CDR3 DNA sequence: TGCGCCAGCAGTGAGGGACTAGCGGGGAAGACCGGGGAGCTGTTTTTT.

This rearrangement joins TRBV10-2 to TRBJ2-1; 13 nucleotides match TRBD2. The V segment lost 6 bases and the J segment 8 bases; nucleotides outside the gene matches: 7. CDR1 is WSHSY, CDR2 SAAADI, per germline. There are 15 residues in the CDR3. Written as DNA, the CDR3 is TGCGCCAGCAGGATCACTAGCGGGAGGGCCGATGAGCAGTTCTTC. It encodes CASRITSGRADEQFF.

The rearrangement links TRBV3-1 (or the pseudogene TRBV3-2) to TRBJ1-2, with no clear D. Trimming took 4 bases from V and 8 from J, leaving 17 bases between them. Germline CDR1 is LGHDT and CDR2 is YNNKEL (reference sequence). The CDR3 has 14 amino acids. CDR3 in DNA: TGTGCCAGCAGCCCTCCCCGGGGTCGAAGCGGCTACACCTTC. It translates to CASSPPRGRSGYTF.

The chain combines TRBV30 with TRBJ1-1; 8 bases match TRBD1. This CDR3 comprises 16 residues. Germline CDR1 GTSNPN, CDR2 SVGIG (reference sequence). V gave up 2 bases and J gave up 6 bases; unmatched junction bases: 14. The CDR3 coding sequence is TGTGCCTGGAGTATAGGCAGGGGGCTAATGTTGTCTGAAGCTTTCTTT. This translates into CAWSIGRGLMLSEAFF.